Below are 3 T cell receptor beta chains sequenced from a single sample in a study of blood T cell repertoires in COVID-19. Using immunoSEQ multiplex PCR, the repertoire was profiled, and TCRdb retains in-frame clones only, with some absent. The table includes about 670,000 clones, 80% to 90% detected once. Input material: peripheral blood. The receptors come from a woman aged 18 to 35 with acute or convalescent COVID-19.

The CDR3 bases are TGTGCCAGCTCACCAGGGGCTCGAGGGACAGGGGCTAACTATGGCTACACCTTC. Encoded protein: CASSPGARGTGANYGYTF. This rearrangement joins TRBV18 to TRBJ1-2; 10 bases are shared with TRBD1. This CDR3 region has 18 residues. The junction had 9 bases not matched to a gene; V was cut back by 2 bases and J by 0 bases. CDR1 is KGHSH, CDR2 LQKENI, per germline.

J is TRBJ1-6 and V is TRBV12-3 or TRBV12-4; weak D call: TRBD1 (6 bases). V was pared by 6 bases and J by 7 bases, with 10 bases between. The CDR3 sequence is 13 residues long. The CDR3 loop reads CASRPQGNSPLHF. CDR3 sequence (DNA): TGTGCCAGCAGACCTCAGGGGAATTCACCCCTCCACTTT.

As regards this clone: Other nucleotide sequences in the sample specify the same CDR3. The chain has TRBV5-1 and TRBJ2-2; perhaps TRBD1 as D (6 bases). V was trimmed by 4 bases and J by 1 base, leaving 8 bases between them. The germline V gene has CDR1 SGHRS and CDR2 YFSETQ. The CDR3 covers 14 residues. CDR3 in DNA: TGCGCCAGCAGCCCACAGGGGAACACCGGGGAGCTGTTTTTT. It encodes CASSPQGNTGELFF.